This T cell receptor (beta chain) was sequenced for a study of response to subunit inactivated influenza vaccine. Findings and caveats of the study: Every seasonal influenza vaccination brings in few new T cells, the authors suggested.

In this sample, this clonotype turned up many times. Its antigen is unidentified. TCRdb re-analysed the RT-PCR reads in MiXCR, keeping a single row per CDR3 protein. The sample shows about 780,000 distinct CDR3 sequences, 18% of them seen only once. The clonotype was recovered from a man aged 45-60 years who received an inactivated influenza vaccine. The sample consisted of PBMCs from blood, taken 5 to 6 days after vaccination.

CDR3 region: CAISESRLDSYEQYF. In DNA, the CDR3 is TGTGCCATCAGTGAGTCAAGATTGGACTCCTACGAGCAGTACTTC. The chain carries TRBV10-3 and TRBJ2-7; D gene unclear. The germline gives CDR1 ENHRY, CDR2 SYGVKD. Trimming left V 0 bases short and J 0 bases short, with 9 bases between. The CDR3 sequence is 15 residues long.